This entry concerns a single T cell receptor (beta chain). The data were obtained in a study of sequential checkpoint blockade in melanoma. Study details: TCRβ was sequenced from DNA of under 100 pretreatment tumors.

The treatment was: randomized to nivolumab then ipilimumab (arm A) or the reverse (arm B). Germline V gene data show CDR1 as MNHGY and CDR2 as SAAAGT. The CDR3 has 15 amino acids. With 0 bases clipped from V and 3 bases from J, the junction kept 4 bases outside the gene matches. TCRdb's table, derived via immunoSEQ multiplex PCR, lists solely in-frame clones and lacks some. The sample includes about 12,000 clones, 25% to 35% of them seen just once. The TCR originated in a human donor with melanoma. Sequences were derived from tumor tissue (inferred from file names), sampled from a patient given nivolumab and ipilimumab in sequence. The chain couples TRBV6-8 to TRBJ2-7; 8 bases match TRBD1. CDR3 sequence: CASSYSTGGLYEQYF. Written as DNA, the CDR3 is TGTGCCAGCAGTTACTCCACAGGGGGACTCTACGAGCAGTACTTC.